The sequence of this T cell receptor beta chain was determined in a study of blood T cell repertoires in COVID-19. Across the whole study: Donors in the United States, Italy and Spain gave samples during acute or convalescent COVID-19. From T cells, B-cell-depleted T cells, or PBMCs came the material, which was cDNA or gDNA.

Per the original data handling: Nucleated cell number was recorded as an estimate derived from reference gene primer amplification. Sequencing was performed with immunoSEQ multiplex PCR; in TCRdb, only in-frame clones are kept and a portion is missing. That table furnishes V, J and clone size, whereas the DNA furnished D and trimming. Of roughly 280,000 clones listed, about nine tenths were seen once; the top ten hold roughly 2%. The CDR3 length is 16 residues. In germline, CDR1 is LNHDA, CDR2 SQIVND (reference sequence). V was clipped by 1 base and J by 7 bases; unmatched bases: 12. This sequence originates from a woman between 45 and 60 years old who had recovered from COVID-19. The sequenced material came from peripheral blood. V gene TRBV19 combines with J gene TRBJ1-1, with 7 bases fitting TRBD1. Written as DNA, the CDR3 is TGTGCCAGTAGTATAGGAACTTTCGGGACAGCACGTGAAGCTTTCTTT. Amino acids: CASSIGTFGTAREAFF.